Listed below are T cell receptor beta chains from one sample, sequenced in a study of T cell repertoires in cytomegalovirus infection. Antigen specificity for these receptors is unknown. Each CDR3 protein gets one entry after TCRdb re-called the reads with MiXCR. The sample records approximately 910,000 distinct CDR3 sequences, roughly 31% being singletons. The source was cultured CD8+ T cells from PBMCs, collected from culture after CMV antigen stimulation. The receptor set was obtained from a human donor in good health (CMV status not recorded). Some clones in this sample may be carry-over from other donors' samples. The conserved cysteine and the conserved F or W are not part of the CDR3 here.

v_gene: TRBV7-9; j_gene: TRBJ2-7; CDR3aa: ASTIPRAGGSYEQY
v_gene: TRBV10-3; j_gene: TRBJ2-3; CDR3aa: AISNRRGTDTQY
v_gene: TRBV15; j_gene: TRBJ1-1; CDR3aa: ATSQGSTEAF
v_gene: TRBV12-3/TRBV12-4; j_gene: TRBJ2-5; CDR3aa: ASRPGGLETQY
v_gene: TRBV5-1; j_gene: TRBJ2-7; CDR3aa: ASSFEHQGDEQY
v_gene: TRBV7-2; j_gene: TRBJ1-2; CDR3aa: ASKPGLSYYGYT
v_gene: TRBV27; j_gene: TRBJ1-4; CDR3aa: ASSLDSSTNEKLF
v_gene: TRBV6-2/TRBV6-3; j_gene: TRBJ2-1; CDR3aa: ASSWALYNEQF
v_gene: TRBV7-2; j_gene: TRBJ1-2; CDR3aa: ASSLVGVVENYGYT
v_gene: TRBV7-9; j_gene: TRBJ2-5; CDR3aa: ASSLVLDGETQY
v_gene: TRBV7-6; j_gene: TRBJ2-2; CDR3aa: ASSPKWRGVNTGELF
v_gene: TRBV6-2/TRBV6-3; j_gene: TRBJ2-5; CDR3aa: ASSYLRRETQY
v_gene: TRBV6-1; j_gene: TRBJ1-4; CDR3aa: ASSEWGQGDNEKLF
v_gene: TRBV12-5; j_gene: TRBJ2-2; CDR3aa: ASGFSGGAALNTGELF
v_gene: TRBV6-1; j_gene: TRBJ2-3; CDR3aa: ASSYGLAGAGGYSGTDTQY
v_gene: TRBV6-6; j_gene: TRBJ2-6; CDR3aa: ASSYSYSGANVLT
v_gene: TRBV4-2; j_gene: TRBJ1-1; CDR3aa: ASSQVPGSEAF
v_gene: TRBV20-1; j_gene: TRBJ2-2; CDR3aa: SAGGTGELF
v_gene: TRBV12-3/TRBV12-4; j_gene: TRBJ1-1; CDR3aa: ASSHGLGVAEAF
v_gene: TRBV7-9; j_gene: TRBJ2-3; CDR3aa: ASSFWSGGVTDTQY
v_gene: TRBV19; j_gene: TRBJ2-1; CDR3aa: ASSMEPAGTSSYNEQF
v_gene: TRBV12-3/TRBV12-4; j_gene: TRBJ2-1; CDR3aa: ASTSGTGGFLSSYNEQF
v_gene: TRBV7-9; j_gene: TRBJ1-1; CDR3aa: ASSLDREAF
v_gene: TRBV6-8; j_gene: TRBJ1-5; CDR3aa: ASSYSPGSGQPQH
v_gene: TRBV12-5; j_gene: TRBJ2-5; CDR3aa: ASGLGLDKI
v_gene: TRBV4-1; j_gene: TRBJ1-5; CDR3aa: ASSQDSRGNQPQH
v_gene: TRBV6-8; j_gene: TRBJ2-5; CDR3aa: ASSPSLTGEWETQY
v_gene: TRBV7-8; j_gene: TRBJ1-1; CDR3aa: ASSLNTVLMNEAF
v_gene: TRBV12-3/TRBV12-4; j_gene: TRBJ2-1; CDR3aa: ASSLTSGVAGEQF
v_gene: TRBV7-6; j_gene: TRBJ2-2; CDR3aa: ASSLLAGSTGELF
v_gene: TRBV7-2; j_gene: TRBJ1-6; CDR3aa: ASSEEGGINSPLH
v_gene: TRBV2; j_gene: TRBJ1-4; CDR3aa: ASQVGGTVNEKLF
v_gene: TRBV19; j_gene: TRBJ1-2; CDR3aa: ASSLHRDGYT
v_gene: TRBV6-2/TRBV6-3; j_gene: TRBJ2-1; CDR3aa: ASSYSLDGYNEQF
v_gene: TRBV5-1; j_gene: TRBJ1-1; CDR3aa: ASSLYQGPEAF
v_gene: TRBV29-1; j_gene: TRBJ1-5; CDR3aa: SVLTGTGNQPQH
v_gene: TRBV9; j_gene: TRBJ2-5; CDR3aa: ASSVEGVPQETQY
v_gene: TRBV5-1; j_gene: TRBJ1-5; CDR3aa: ASSKTGGGNQPQH
v_gene: TRBV19; j_gene: TRBJ1-3; CDR3aa: ASSRRGPPGNTIY
v_gene: TRBV7-8; j_gene: TRBJ2-3; CDR3aa: ASSSTGVQYTDTQY
v_gene: TRBV5-6; j_gene: TRBJ2-1; CDR3aa: ASSLGQTSNEQF
v_gene: TRBV6-1; j_gene: TRBJ1-5; CDR3aa: ASSEWGFEKTSNQPQH
v_gene: TRBV7-6; j_gene: TRBJ1-2; CDR3aa: ASSLLAGNNTAPGYT
v_gene: TRBV4-3; j_gene: TRBJ2-2; CDR3aa: ASSQDRSGTTGELF
v_gene: TRBV10-3; j_gene: TRBJ2-7; CDR3aa: AIGQEAYEQY
v_gene: TRBV12-3/TRBV12-4; j_gene: TRBJ1-1; CDR3aa: ASSFGTGGFTEAF
v_gene: TRBV15; j_gene: TRBJ1-4; CDR3aa: ATSRDPPQGLLGFGEKLF
v_gene: TRBV5-5; j_gene: TRBJ2-1; CDR3aa: ASSLGSGFNNEQF
v_gene: TRBV5-4; j_gene: TRBJ2-2; CDR3aa: ASSYPGERRTGELF
v_gene: TRBV5-5; j_gene: TRBJ2-3; CDR3aa: ASSNRGVWTDTQY
v_gene: TRBV27; j_gene: TRBJ1-4; CDR3aa: ASSPLAGGGTNEKLF
v_gene: TRBV5-8; j_gene: TRBJ2-2; CDR3aa: ASSSYLDIRPGELF